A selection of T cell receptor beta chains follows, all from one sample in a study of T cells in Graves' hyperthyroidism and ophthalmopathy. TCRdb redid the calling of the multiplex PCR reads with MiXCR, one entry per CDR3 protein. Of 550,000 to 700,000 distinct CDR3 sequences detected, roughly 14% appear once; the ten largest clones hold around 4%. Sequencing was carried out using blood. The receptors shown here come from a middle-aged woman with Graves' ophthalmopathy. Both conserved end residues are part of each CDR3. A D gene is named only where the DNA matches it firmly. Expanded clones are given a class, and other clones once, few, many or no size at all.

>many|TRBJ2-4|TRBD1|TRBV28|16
CASSFKGTGGSYIQYF
TGTGCCAGCAGTTTTAAAGGGACAGGGGGGTCGTACATTCAGTACTTC
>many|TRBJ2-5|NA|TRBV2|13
CASSERVGETQYF
TGTGCCAGCAGTGAGAGGGTCGGGGAGACCCAGTACTTC
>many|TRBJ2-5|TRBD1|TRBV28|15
CASSPDRGLWETQYF
TGTGCCAGCAGTCCGGACAGGGGGCTTTGGGAGACCCAGTACTTC
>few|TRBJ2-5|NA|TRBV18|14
CASSPFVQQETQYF
TGTGCCAGCTCACCATTCGTGCAGCAAGAGACCCAGTACTTC
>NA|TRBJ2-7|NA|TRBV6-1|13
CASSEAGPYEQYF
TGTGCCAGCAGTGAGGCGGGGCCCTACGAGCAGTACTTC
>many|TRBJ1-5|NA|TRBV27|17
CANGWGGPLTSNQPQHF
TGTGCCAACGGGTGGGGGGGCCCGCTTACTAGCAATCAGCCCCAGCATTTT
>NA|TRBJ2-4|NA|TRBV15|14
CATSRVRWGDIQYF
TGTGCCACCAGCAGAGTCCGGTGGGGGGACATTCAGTACTTC
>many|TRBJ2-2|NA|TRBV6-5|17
CASSYSTVLANTGELFF
TGTGCCAGCAGTTACTCGACGGTGTTGGCGAACACCGGGGAGCTGTTTTTT
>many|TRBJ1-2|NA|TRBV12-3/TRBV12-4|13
CASSLTVNYGYTF
TGTGCCAGCAGTTTGACAGTAAACTATGGCTACACCTTC
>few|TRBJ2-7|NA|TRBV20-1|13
CSAVRDGAYEQYF
TGCAGTGCCGTCCGGGACGGTGCCTACGAGCAGTACTTC
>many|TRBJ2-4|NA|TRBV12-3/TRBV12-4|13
CASSLLTEGIQYF
TGTGCCAGCAGTTTGCTTACCGAGGGCATTCAGTACTTC
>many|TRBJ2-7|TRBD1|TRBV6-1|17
CASSVGDSKTLPYEQYF
TGTGCCAGCAGTGTTGGGGACAGCAAGACCCTTCCCTACGAGCAGTACTTC
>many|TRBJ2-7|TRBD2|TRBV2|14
CASDRTSGSDEQYF
TGTGCCAGCGACCGGACTAGCGGGAGTGACGAGCAGTACTTC
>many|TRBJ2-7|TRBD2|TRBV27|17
CASSLRASGSLTYEQYF
TGTGCCAGCAGTTTGCGGGCTAGCGGGAGTTTGACCTACGAGCAGTACTTC
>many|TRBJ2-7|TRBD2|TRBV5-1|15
CASSFGLAGGPAQYF
TGCGCCAGCAGCTTCGGACTAGCGGGAGGGCCAGCGCAGTACTTC
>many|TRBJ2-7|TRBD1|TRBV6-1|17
CASSARPRDRAVDEQYF
TGTGCCAGCAGTGCACGACCCCGGGACAGGGCCGTCGACGAGCAGTACTTC
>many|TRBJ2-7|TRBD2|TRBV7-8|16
CASSFTTSGSTYEQYF
TGTGCCAGCAGCTTTACGACTAGCGGGAGTACCTACGAGCAGTACTTC
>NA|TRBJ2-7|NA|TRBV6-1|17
CASRGEKTGKFFYEQYF
TGTGCCAGCAGGGGGGAAAAGACAGGCAAATTCTTCTACGAGCAGTACTTC
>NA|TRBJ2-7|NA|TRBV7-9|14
CASSLDGLRYEQYF
TGTGCCAGCAGCTTGGACGGGCTTAGGTACGAGCAGTACTTC
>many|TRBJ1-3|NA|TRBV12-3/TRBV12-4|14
CASSLGGLTNTIYF
TGTGCCAGCAGTTTGGGGGGGCTGACCAACACCATATATTTT
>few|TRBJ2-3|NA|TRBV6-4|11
CASSPTEPQYF
TGTGCCAGCAGTCCCACGGAACCGCAGTATTTT
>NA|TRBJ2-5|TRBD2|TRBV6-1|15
CASTRASGISETQYF
TGTGCCAGCACCCGAGCTAGCGGGATCTCAGAGACCCAGTACTTC
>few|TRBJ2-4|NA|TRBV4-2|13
CASSQDVENIQYF
TGTGCCAGCAGCCAAGATGTCGAAAACATTCAGTACTTC
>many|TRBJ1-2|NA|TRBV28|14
CASSPRTGRLGYTF
TGTGCCAGCAGTCCCCGGACCGGGCGACTCGGCTACACCTTC